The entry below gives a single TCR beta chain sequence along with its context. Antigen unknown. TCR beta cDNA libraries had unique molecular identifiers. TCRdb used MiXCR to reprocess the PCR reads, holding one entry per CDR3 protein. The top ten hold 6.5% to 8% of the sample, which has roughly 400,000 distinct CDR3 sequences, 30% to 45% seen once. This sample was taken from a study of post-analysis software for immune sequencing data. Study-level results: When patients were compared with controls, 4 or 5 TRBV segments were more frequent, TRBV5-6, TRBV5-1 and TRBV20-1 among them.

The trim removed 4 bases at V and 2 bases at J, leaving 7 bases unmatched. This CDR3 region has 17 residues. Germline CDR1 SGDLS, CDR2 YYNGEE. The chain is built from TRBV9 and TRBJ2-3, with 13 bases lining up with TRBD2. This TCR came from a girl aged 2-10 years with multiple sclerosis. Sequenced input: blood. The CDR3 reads CASSSGTSGIFTDTQYF. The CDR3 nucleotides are TGTGCCAGCAGCTCCGGGACTAGCGGGATCTTCACAGATACGCAGTATTTT.